This entry lists 12 T cell receptor beta chains sequenced from one sample in a study of shared clonotypes between healthy human individuals. TCRdb keeps only in-frame clones here, not all; method: immunoSEQ multiplex PCR. Among some 200,000 clones listed, 80% to 95% were seen once. The sequenced material came from naive CD4+ T cells sorted from blood. Described subset: CD45RA+ positively selected. The receptors derive from a woman aged 25 to 39 in good health.

J is TRBJ1-1 and V is TRBV19; 10 bases agree with TRBD1. The trim removed 6 bases at V and 9 bases at J, leaving 10 bases unmatched. In germline, CDR1 is LNHDA, CDR2 SQIVND (reference sequence). The CDR3 is 14 residues long. CDR3 DNA: TGTGCCAGTAGGGGACCGGGACAGGGGAAGAAAGCTTTCTTT. Amino acids: CASRGPGQGKKAFF.

This clone was seen a handful of times. The rearrangement joins TRBV10-3 to TRBJ2-7; 9 bases are a match to TRBD1. This CDR3 region has 13 residues. The germline CDR1 and CDR2 sequences are ENHRY and SYGVKD. The trim removed 6 bases at V and 5 bases at J, leaving 5 bases unmatched. This chain's CDR3 is CAISLGQGNEQYF. CDR3 DNA: TGTGCCATCAGCTTGGGACAGGGCAACGAGCAGTACTTC.

This clone occurred once. The chain joins TRBV27 to TRBJ2-1; 12 bases line up with TRBD2. With V trimmed by 4 bases and J by 8 bases, 12 bases remained unmatched. The CDR3 extends over 17 amino acids. In germline, CDR1 is MNHEY, CDR2 SMNVEV (reference sequence). CDR3 nucleotides: TGTGCCAGCAGTTCAAAGGCGACTAGCGGGAGTATTTATGAGCAGTTCTTC. It translates to CASSSKATSGSIYEQFF.

V gene TRBV4-1 combines with J gene TRBJ2-1; 12 bases line up with TRBD2. Germline CDR1 is MGHRA and CDR2 is YSYEKL. Trimming removed 4 bases from V and 0 bases from J; junction bases left unmatched: 10. The CDR3 length is 19 residues. The CDR3 loop reads CASSPTRLAGVPSYNEQFF. CDR3 nucleotide sequence: TGCGCCAGCAGCCCCACTCGACTAGCGGGAGTACCCTCCTACAATGAGCAGTTCTTC.

The genes are TRBV4-1 and TRBJ1-3, with D possibly being TRBD1 (6 bases). CDR3 length: 16 amino acids. CDR1 is MGHRA, CDR2 YSYEKL, per germline. Trimming stripped 0 bases from V and 0 bases from J, with 9 bases between. CDR3 region: CASSQDPGASGNTIYF. The CDR3 DNA reads TGCGCCAGCAGCCAAGATCCGGGGGCCTCTGGAAACACCATATATTTT.

This clone has a single count. The V gene is TRBV6-5, the J gene TRBJ2-5; 11 bases line up with TRBD2. The last part of the DNA fits TRBJ2-7 better; the J call may be wrong. Germline V CDR1 and CDR2: MNHEY, SVGAGI. This CDR3 is built from 14 residues. CDR3 bases: TGTGCCAGCAGTCCCACTAGCGGGAGTTACGAGCAGTACTTC. Residues: CASSPTSGSYEQYF.

This clone appeared a single time. V is TRBV5-1 and J is TRBJ2-6; weak D call: TRBD2 (5 bases). V was shortened by 4 bases and J by 4 bases, with 9 bases between the two germline ends. The germline V gene has CDR1 SGHRS and CDR2 YFSETQ. The CDR3 extends over 14 amino acids. CDR3: CASSTEGGANVLTF. The CDR3 DNA reads as TGCGCCAGCAGCACCGAGGGAGGGGCCAACGTCCTGACTTTC.

The chain recombines TRBV4-1 with TRBJ2-2; no definite D call. The CDR3 contains 13 residues. V gave up 8 bases and J gave up 0 bases, with 7 bases separating them. Germline V gene sequence: CDR1 MGHRA, CDR2 YSYEKL. This CDR3 is CASRDANTGELFF. In DNA, the CDR3 is TGCGCCAGCCGCGATGCGAACACCGGGGAGCTGTTTTTT.

This chain uses TRBV15 with TRBJ2-3; 12 positions agree with TRBD1. Losses at the gene ends were 2 bases for V and 2 bases for J; bases not matched to a gene: 2. The CDR3 runs to 16 residues. The germline V gene has CDR1 LNHNV and CDR2 YYDKDF (reference sequence). The CDR3 coding sequence is TGTGCCACCAGCAGACGGGACAGGGGGCTCACAGATACGCAGTATTTT. Protein: CATSRRDRGLTDTQYF.

This chain links TRBV18 with TRBJ2-5, with a weak D call TRBD2 (6 bases). The J call may be incorrect, as the DNA end agrees better with TRBJ2-7. This CDR3 spans 14 amino acids. Germline assignment: CDR1 KGHSH and CDR2 LQKENI. The CDR3 spells CASSRERSSYEQYF. For the CDR3, the DNA is TGTGCCAGCTCCCGGGAGCGGAGCTCCTACGAGCAGTACTTC.

V is TRBV28 and J is TRBJ2-7, with a possible D match to TRBD1 (5 bases). This CDR3 has 13 residues. Germline V gene data show CDR1 as MDHEN and CDR2 as SYDVKM. Trimming removed 8 bases at V and 2 bases at J, with 13 bases between. CDR3 in DNA: TGTGCCAGCTTTGCTACAGGTCCCTACGAGCAGTACTTC. As protein: CASFATGPYEQYF. Combining the CDR3 with reference TRBV28 and TRBJ2-7 gives the whole variable domain DVKVTQSSRYLVKRTGEKVFLECVQDMDHENMFWYRQDPGLGLRLIYFSYDVKMKEKGDIPEGYSVSREKKERFSLILESASTNQTSMYLCASFATGPYEQYFGPGTRLTVT.

This chain connects TRBV18 to TRBJ1-1; D remains unclear. Trimming stripped 2 bases from V and 2 bases from J, with 6 bases between. The germline V gene encodes CDR1 KGHSH and CDR2 LQKENI. The CDR3 consists of 13 residues. The CDR3 sequence is CASSPVENTEAFF. CDR3 sequence (DNA): TGTGCCAGCTCACCAGTGGAAAACACTGAAGCTTTCTTT. The variable domain in full, with the rest retrieved from reference TRBV18 and TRBJ1-1, is NAGVMQNPRHLVRRRGQEARLRCSPMKGHSHVYWYRQLPEEGLKFMVYLQKENIIDESGMPKERFSAEFPKEGPSILRIQQVVRGDSAAYFCASSPVENTEAFFGQGTRLTVV.